The next 3 T cell receptor beta chains were all read from a single sample in a study of cytomegalovirus exposure and HLA in healthy donors. The PCR used 60 Vbeta and 13 Jbeta primers. Sequenced by immunoSEQ multiplex PCR; TCRdb stores in-frame clones only, minus some. The sample shows 75,000 to 90,000 clones, 78% of them seen only once. The sample comprised PBMCs. Source of these receptors: a male donor in good health and CMV-seropositive.

The chain links TRBV4-1 to TRBJ2-7; perhaps TRBD2 as D (5 bases). Germline V gene data show CDR1 as MGHRA and CDR2 as YSYEKL. Between the trimmed V and J ends, which lost 1 base and 3 bases, there was a span of 19 bases. The CDR3 totals 17 residues. The CDR3 DNA sequence: TGCGCCAGCAGCCAAGTCTTCGGGGTTTTAAATGGCTACGAGCAGTACTTC. The encoded protein is CASSQVFGVLNGYEQYF.

The chain combines TRBV18 with TRBJ2-2; 9 nucleotides line up with TRBD2. Looked up from germline, CDR1 is KGHSH and CDR2 is LQKENI. The CDR3 is 14 amino acids. V shed 10 bases, J shed 6 bases, and the junction held 9 bases outside the gene matches. The CDR3 sequence is CATLSSGSSGELFF. The DNA of the CDR3 is TGTGCCACCCTAAGTAGCGGGAGTTCCGGGGAGCTGTTTTTT.

The chain carries TRBV9 and TRBJ2-1; maybe TRBD2 (6 bases). Germline CDR1 is SGDLS and CDR2 is YYNGEE. The CDR3 length is 14 residues. Trimming cost V 4 bases and J 5 bases, with 13 bases left between them. CDR3 DNA sequence: TGTGCCAGCAGCCCTCCGGCGGGGAACAATGAGCAGTTCTTC. Residues: CASSPPAGNNEQFF.